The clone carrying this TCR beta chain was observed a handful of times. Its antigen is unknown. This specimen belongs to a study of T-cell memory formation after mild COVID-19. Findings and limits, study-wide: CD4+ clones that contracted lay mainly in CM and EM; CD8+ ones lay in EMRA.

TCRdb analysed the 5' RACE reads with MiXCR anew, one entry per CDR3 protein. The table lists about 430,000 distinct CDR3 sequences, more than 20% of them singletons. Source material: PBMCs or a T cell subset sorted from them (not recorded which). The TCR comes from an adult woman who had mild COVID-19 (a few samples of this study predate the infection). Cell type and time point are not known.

CDR3 protein: CSASDRVATEAFF. In DNA form, the CDR3 reads TGCAGTGCTAGTGACAGGGTGGCCACTGAAGCTTTCTTT. This sequence joins TRBV20-1 and TRBJ1-1, with TRBD1 matching 7 bases. The germline V gene encodes CDR1 DFQATT and CDR2 SNEGSKA (reference sequence). Trimming took 3 bases from V and 4 from J; bases not matched to a gene: 5. The CDR3 consists of 13 residues.